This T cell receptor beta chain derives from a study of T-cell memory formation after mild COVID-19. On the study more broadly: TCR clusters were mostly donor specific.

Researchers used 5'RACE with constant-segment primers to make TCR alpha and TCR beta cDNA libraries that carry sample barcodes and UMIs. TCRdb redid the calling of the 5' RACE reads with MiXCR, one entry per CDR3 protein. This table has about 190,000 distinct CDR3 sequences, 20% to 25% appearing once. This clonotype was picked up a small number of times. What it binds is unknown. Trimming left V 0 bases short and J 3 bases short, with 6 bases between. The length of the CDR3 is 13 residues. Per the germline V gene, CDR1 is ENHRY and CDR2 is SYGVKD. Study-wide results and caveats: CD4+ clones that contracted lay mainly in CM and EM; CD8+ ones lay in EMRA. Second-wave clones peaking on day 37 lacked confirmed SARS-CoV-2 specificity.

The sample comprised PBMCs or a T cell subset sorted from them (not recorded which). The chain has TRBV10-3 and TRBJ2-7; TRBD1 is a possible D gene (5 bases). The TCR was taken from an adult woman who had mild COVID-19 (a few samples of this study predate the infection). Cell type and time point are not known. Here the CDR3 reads CAISESDSYEQYF. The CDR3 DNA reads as TGTGCCATCAGTGAGTCCGACAGCTACGAGCAGTACTTC.